This TCR beta chain was observed in a study of blood T cell repertoires in COVID-19. Study-level information: Sources were T cells, B-cell-depleted T cells, or PBMCs; the material itself was cDNA or gDNA.

CDR1 and CDR2 from the germline V gene are LNHDA and SQIVND (reference sequence). The CDR3 runs 15 residues. V shed 3 bases, J shed 2 bases, and the junction held 6 bases outside the gene matches. TCRdb's copy holds only in-frame clones and misses some; the assay was immunoSEQ multiplex PCR. The sample has fewer than 300,000 clones, approximately 77% seen once. This TCR was recovered from a woman aged 18-29 years with acute or convalescent COVID-19. The chain combines TRBV19 with TRBJ2-7; 8 nucleotides agree with TRBD2. Sequenced material: peripheral blood. Here the CDR3 reads CASSIAGLATYEQYF. Written as DNA, the CDR3 is TGTGCCAGTAGTATTGCCGGACTAGCCACCTACGAGCAGTACTTC.